This entry describes one TCR beta chain. This specimen comes from a study of blood T cell repertoires in COVID-19. On the study more broadly: PBMCs, B-cell-depleted T cells, or T cells were the source of the cDNA or gDNA that made up the material.

Germline CDR1 is SGHVS and CDR2 is FQNEAQ. V was cut by 2 bases and J by 4 bases, with 16 bases left in between. The CDR3 runs 16 residues. The table came from immunoSEQ multiplex PCR; TCRdb's copy has only in-frame clones and leaves some out. Of more than 200,000 clones in the sample, approximately 90% were seen once. The genes are TRBV7-8 and TRBJ2-3; D might be TRBD1 (6 bases). This clonotype was obtained from a man under 40 with COVID-19, enrolled during active disease. Input material: peripheral blood. CDR3 coding DNA: TGTGCCAGCAGCTTAAACCAACAGGGTTTCTCAGATACGCAGTATTTT. Its translation is CASSLNQQGFSDTQYF.